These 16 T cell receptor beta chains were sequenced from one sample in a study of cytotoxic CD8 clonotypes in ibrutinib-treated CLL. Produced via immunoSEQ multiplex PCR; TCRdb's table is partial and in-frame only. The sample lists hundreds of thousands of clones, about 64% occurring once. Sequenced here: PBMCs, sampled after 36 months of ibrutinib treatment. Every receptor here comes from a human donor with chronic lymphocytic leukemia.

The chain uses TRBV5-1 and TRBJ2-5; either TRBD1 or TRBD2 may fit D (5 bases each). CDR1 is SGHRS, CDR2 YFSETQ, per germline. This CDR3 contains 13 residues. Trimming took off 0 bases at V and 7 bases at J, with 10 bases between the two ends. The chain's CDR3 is CASSLGGQGTQYF. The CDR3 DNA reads TGCGCCAGCAGCTTGGGAGGGCAGGGGACCCAGTACTTC.

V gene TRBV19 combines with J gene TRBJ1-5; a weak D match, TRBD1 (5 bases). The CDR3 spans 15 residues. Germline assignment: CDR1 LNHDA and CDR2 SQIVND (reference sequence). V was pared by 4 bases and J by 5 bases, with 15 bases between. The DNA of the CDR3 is TGTGCCAGTAGTAAGGGTTTTGGGGGGGATCAGCCCCAGCATTTT. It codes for CASSKGFGGDQPQHF.

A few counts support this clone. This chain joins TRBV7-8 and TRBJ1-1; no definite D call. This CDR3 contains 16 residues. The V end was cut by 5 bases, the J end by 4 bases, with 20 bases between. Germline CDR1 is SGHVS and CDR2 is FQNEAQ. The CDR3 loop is CASSPSGRGLSTEAFF. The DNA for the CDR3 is TGTGCCAGCAGCCCCTCGGGCCGCGGGCTGAGCACTGAAGCTTTCTTT.

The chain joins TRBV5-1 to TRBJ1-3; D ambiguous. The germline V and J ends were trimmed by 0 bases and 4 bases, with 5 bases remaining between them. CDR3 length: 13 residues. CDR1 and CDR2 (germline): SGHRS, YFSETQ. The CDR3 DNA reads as TGCGCCAGCAGCTTGGGGCCAGGAAACACCATATATTTT. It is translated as CASSLGPGNTIYF.

The CDR3 loop is CASSYSQATDTQYF. CDR3 sequence (DNA): TGTGCCAGCAGTTACTCGCAGGCCACAGATACGCAGTATTTT. This rearrangement joins TRBV6-5 to TRBJ2-3; D gene uncertain. CDR3 length: 14 amino acids. Trimming removed 0 bases at V and 2 bases at J, with 6 bases between. CDR1 MNHEY and CDR2 SVGAGI come from the germline V gene.

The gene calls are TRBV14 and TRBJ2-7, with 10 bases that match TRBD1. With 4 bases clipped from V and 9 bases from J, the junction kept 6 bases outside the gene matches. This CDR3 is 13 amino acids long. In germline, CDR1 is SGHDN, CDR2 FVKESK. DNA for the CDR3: TGTGCCAGCAGCCCAGGACAGGGGGTAAGGCAGTACTTC. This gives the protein CASSPGQGVRQYF.

This CDR3 is CASRLAGTAGPETQYF. CDR3 coding DNA: TGTGCCAGTAGACTGGCCGGGACCGCGGGTCCAGAGACCCAGTACTTC. The chain joins TRBV19 to TRBJ2-5; D assignment may be TRBD1 or TRBD2 (5 bases each). There are 16 residues in the CDR3. The germline V and J ends were trimmed by 6 bases and 4 bases, with 21 bases remaining between them. In germline, CDR1 is LNHDA, CDR2 SQIVND (reference sequence).

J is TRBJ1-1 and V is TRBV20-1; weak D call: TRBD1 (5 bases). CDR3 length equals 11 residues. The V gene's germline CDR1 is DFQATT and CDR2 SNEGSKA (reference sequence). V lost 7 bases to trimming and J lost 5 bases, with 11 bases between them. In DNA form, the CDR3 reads TGCAGTGGGGGCGGGGAGACTGAAGCTTTCTTT. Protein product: CSGGGETEAFF.

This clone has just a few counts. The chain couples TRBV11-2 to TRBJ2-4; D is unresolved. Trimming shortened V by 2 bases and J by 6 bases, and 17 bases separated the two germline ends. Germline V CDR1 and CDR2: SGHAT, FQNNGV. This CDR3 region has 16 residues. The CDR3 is CASSLLGSIKGNIQYF. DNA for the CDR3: TGTGCCAGCAGCTTATTGGGATCCATAAAGGGAAACATTCAGTACTTC. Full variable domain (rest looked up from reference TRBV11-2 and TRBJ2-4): EAGVAQSPRYKIIEKRQSVAFWCNPISGHATLYWYQQILGQGPKLLIQFQNNGVVDDSQLPKDRFSAERLKGVDSTLKIQPAKLEDSAVYLCASSLLGSIKGNIQYFGAGTRLSVL.

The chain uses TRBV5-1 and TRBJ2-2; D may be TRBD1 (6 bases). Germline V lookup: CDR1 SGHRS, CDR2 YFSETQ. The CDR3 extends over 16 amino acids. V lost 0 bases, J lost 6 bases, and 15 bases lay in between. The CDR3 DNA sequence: TGCGCCAGCAGCTTGGCCGTGGGGGCGCGGTCCGGGGAGCTGTTTTTT. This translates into CASSLAVGARSGELFF.

The CDR3 coding sequence is TGTGCCAGTAGGAGAACCGGGACTAACTACGAGCAGTACTTC. Translating gives CASRRTGTNYEQYF. This chain joins TRBV19 and TRBJ2-7; 7 bases agree with TRBD2. CDR1 and CDR2 from the germline V gene are LNHDA and SQIVND (reference sequence). Trimming took 6 bases from V and 3 from J; bases not matched to a gene: 8. This CDR3 spans 14 amino acids. Combining the CDR3 with reference TRBV19 and TRBJ2-7 gives the whole variable domain DGGITQSPKYLFRKEGQNVTLSCEQNLNHDAMYWYRQDPGQGLRLIYYSQIVNDFQKGDIAEGYSVSREKKESFPLTVTSAQKNPTAFYLCASRRTGTNYEQYFGPGTRLTVT.

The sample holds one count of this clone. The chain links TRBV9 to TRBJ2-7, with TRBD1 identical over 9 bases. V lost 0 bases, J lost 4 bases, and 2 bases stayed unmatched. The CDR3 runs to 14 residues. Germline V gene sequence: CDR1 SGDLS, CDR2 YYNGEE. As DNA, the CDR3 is TGTGCCAGCAGCGTAGGACAGGGGGTATACGAGCAGTACTTC. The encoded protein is CASSVGQGVYEQYF.

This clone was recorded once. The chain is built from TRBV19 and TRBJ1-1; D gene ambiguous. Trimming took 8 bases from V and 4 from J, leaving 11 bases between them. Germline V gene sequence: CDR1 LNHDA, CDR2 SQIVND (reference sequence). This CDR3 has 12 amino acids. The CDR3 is CASAEKGTEAFF. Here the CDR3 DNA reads TGTGCCAGTGCCGAGAAGGGCACTGAAGCTTTCTTT.

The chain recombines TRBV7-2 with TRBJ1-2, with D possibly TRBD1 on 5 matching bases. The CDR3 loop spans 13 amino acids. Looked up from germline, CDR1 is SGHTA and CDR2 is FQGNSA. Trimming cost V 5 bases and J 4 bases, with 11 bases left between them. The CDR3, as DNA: TGTGCCAGCAGCGTCAGGGAATCCTATGGCTACACCTTC. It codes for CASSVRESYGYTF.

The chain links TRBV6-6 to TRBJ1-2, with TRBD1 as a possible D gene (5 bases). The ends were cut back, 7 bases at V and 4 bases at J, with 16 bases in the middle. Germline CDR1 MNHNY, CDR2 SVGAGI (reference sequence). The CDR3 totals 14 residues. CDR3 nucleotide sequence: TGTGCCAGCACAACTCGGACAAGATTCTATGGCTACACCTTC. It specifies CASTTRTRFYGYTF.

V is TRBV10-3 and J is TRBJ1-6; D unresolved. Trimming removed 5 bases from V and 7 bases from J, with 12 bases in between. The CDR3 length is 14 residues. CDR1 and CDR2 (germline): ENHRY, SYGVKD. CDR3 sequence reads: CAISPAVGNSPLHF. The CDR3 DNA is TGTGCCATCAGTCCCGCGGTGGGGAATTCACCCCTCCACTTT.